This is a list of T cell receptor beta chains from one sample in a study of CD8 T cells in ankylosing spondylitis. A single record per CDR3 protein comes from TCRdb applying MiXCR to the 5' RACE reads. The table includes roughly 700,000 distinct CDR3 sequences, around 17% detected once. Sequenced: blood, either unsorted or a sorted T cell fraction (not recorded which). These receptors were obtained from a male donor with ankylosing spondylitis. Each CDR3 is given with its conserved first and last residue. The D gene is left open where the match is weak. Rows give clone size only sometimes, using once, few, many, or a class for an expanded clone.

>NA|TRBJ2-7|TRBV20-1|NA
TGCAGTGCTAAGGTCGCCGGCTACGAGCAGTACTTC
CSAKVAGYEQYF
>TRBD1|TRBJ2-5|TRBV5-1|few
TGCGCCAGCACCCGGGGGACAGGGCCTCAAGAGACCCAGTACTTC
CASTRGTGPQETQYF
>NA|TRBJ1-6|TRBV5-5|NA
TGTGCCAGCAGCTTGGATTTGCAGGTTAATTCACCCCTCCACTTT
CASSLDLQVNSPLHF
>TRBD2|TRBJ2-3|TRBV20-1|many
TGCAGTGCTAGGGGGGGGTTGGCGGGAGGGCTGAGGAGCACAGATACGCAGTATTTT
CSARGGLAGGLRSTDTQYF
>NA|TRBJ1-3|TRBV6-1|few
TGTGCCAGCAGGAGGGAGGGGAGCTCTGGAAACACCATATATTTT
CASRREGSSGNTIYF
>NA|TRBJ1-1|TRBV29-1|NA
TGCAGCGTATCGCGGGGGCACACTGAAGCTTTCTTT
CSVSRGHTEAFF
>NA|TRBJ2-1|TRBV11-1|NA
TGTGCCAGCAGCTTAGCGCGAGGGACCTCCTACAATGAGCAGTTCTTC
CASSLARGTSYNEQFF
>NA|TRBJ2-7|TRBV29-1|NA
TGCAGCGTCTTGACAGGAACTTACGAGCAGTACTTC
CSVLTGTYEQYF
>NA|TRBJ2-7|TRBV5-6|NA
TGTGCCAGCAGCTTCAGGGCTAGCAACTACGAGCAGTACTTC
CASSFRASNYEQYF
>TRBD2|TRBJ2-2|TRBV12-5|NA
TGTGCTAGTGGTTTGGCAGGCCGCGGACTAGCGGGGGTCTCCACCGGGGAGCTGTTTTTT
CASGLAGRGLAGVSTGELFF
>NA|TRBJ1-3|TRBV12-3/TRBV12-4|NA
TGTGCCAGCAGTTTAGCCCCCGGGGGGAACACCATATATTTT
CASSLAPGGNTIYF
>NA|TRBJ1-1|TRBV6-5|NA
TGTGCCAGCAGTTATGGGGTTCAGGGCACTGAAGCTTTCTTT
CASSYGVQGTEAFF
>NA|TRBJ1-4|TRBV3-1|NA
TGTGCCAGCAGCCAAGATAACGGGAGGGTAGGCGAAAAACTGTTTTTT
CASSQDNGRVGEKLFF
>TRBD2|TRBJ2-7|TRBV6-1|NA
TGTGCCAGCACTCAATTAGCGGGAGGGCCTTCCGAGCAGTACTTC
CASTQLAGGPSEQYF
>NA|TRBJ1-1|TRBV30|few
TGTGCCTGGAGTCCCCCCCCTGAAGCTTTCTTT
CAWSPPPEAFF
>NA|TRBJ2-5|TRBV5-1|NA
TGCGCCAGCAGCTTGGACCCTCGGCTAGTCATAGAGACCCAGTACTTC
CASSLDPRLVIETQYF
>NA|TRBJ2-7|TRBV27|few
TGTGCCAGCAGTCCCCTATTAACGTACGAGCAGTACTTC
CASSPLLTYEQYF